These T cell receptor beta chains were read from a single sample in a study of cytomegalovirus exposure and HLA in healthy donors. This table comes from immunoSEQ multiplex PCR, and its TCRdb copy is limited to in-frame clones, with some not included. The repertoire includes 75,000 to 95,000 clones, around four fifths of them detected once, and about 4.2% sits in the top ten. Material: PBMCs. All receptors come from a male donor in good health and CMV-seropositive. CDR3s include the opening cysteine and the closing phenylalanine or tryptophan. Fields, in order: clone size, V gene, J gene, D gene, CDR3 DNA, CDR3 protein. D genes are given only for firm matches. For some rows the clone size is stated as once, few or many, or as a class when expanded; others skip it.

-	TRBV7-9	TRBJ1-1	-	TGTGCCAGCAGCTCAGGTGGTCACACTGAAGCTTTCTTT	CASSSGGHTEAFF
-	TRBV15	TRBJ2-3	TRBD2	TGTGCCACCAGCAGAACCCCTTGGGCGGGGGTCACAGATACGCAGTATTTT	CATSRTPWAGVTDTQYF
few	TRBV5-5	TRBJ1-1	TRBD1	TGTGCCAGCAAGGGAACAGGGGTCGACACTGAAGCTTTCTTT	CASKGTGVDTEAFF
-	TRBV6-1	TRBJ2-1	TRBD1	TGTGCCAGCAGTGTTCGGACAGGGAACTACAATGAGCAGTTCTTC	CASSVRTGNYNEQFF
-	TRBV5-1	TRBJ2-7	-	TGCGCCAGCAGCTTGTATGAACAGGGAATCGACGAGCAGTACTTC	CASSLYEQGIDEQYF
-	TRBV27	TRBJ2-7	TRBD1	TGTGCCAGCAGTGGGACAGGTTCTTCCTACGAGCAGTACTTC	CASSGTGSSYEQYF
-	TRBV6-1	TRBJ1-1	-	TGTGCCAGCACCTGGGGTAGGGGCGGCACTGAAGCTTTCTTT	CASTWGRGGTEAFF
-	TRBV6-5	TRBJ2-6	-	TGTGCCAGCAGTCCCCGCGGCTCTGGGGCCAACGTCCTGACTTTC	CASSPRGSGANVLTF
-	TRBV9	TRBJ2-7	TRBD2	TGTGCCAGCAGCGTCTCCCTGACTAGCTTTGACGAGCAGTACTTC	CASSVSLTSFDEQYF
-	TRBV27	TRBJ2-2	-	TGTGCCAGCAGTTCGCCTGGCCTCACCGGGGAGCTGTTTTTT	CASSSPGLTGELFF
few	TRBV9	TRBJ1-1	-	TGTGCCAGCAGCGTAGACACGAACACTGAAGCTTTCTTT	CASSVDTNTEAFF
-	TRBV27	TRBJ1-3	-	TGTGCCAGCAGTGTGTCGGGTTACTCTGGAAACACCATATATTTT	CASSVSGYSGNTIYF
few	TRBV15	TRBJ1-2	TRBD1	TGTGCCACCAGCAGGCCTGGGCCGCAGGGGGCGAGCTATGGCTACACCTTC	CATSRPGPQGASYGYTF
-	TRBV7-9	TRBJ1-3	TRBD1	TGTGCCAGCAGATCCTTCGCTGGGACAGAAGGAAACACCATATATTTT	CASRSFAGTEGNTIYF
-	TRBV5-6	TRBJ2-5	TRBD2	TGTGCCAGCACCAACCTACCGGGACTAGAGCCACAAGAGACCCAGTACTTC	CASTNLPGLEPQETQYF
-	TRBV18	TRBJ2-7	TRBD2	TGTGCCAGCTCACCATCTGCGGGAGTGACCTACGAGCAGTACTTC	CASSPSAGVTYEQYF
once	TRBV30	TRBJ2-3	TRBD1	TGTGCCTGCCCCGGACAGGTCGAATGGGATACGCAGTACTTT	CACPGQVEWDTQYF
-	TRBV15	TRBJ2-3	TRBD2	TGTGCCACCAGCAGAGACGCGGGGGTCGAGACAGATACGCAGTATTTT	CATSRDAGVETDTQYF
-	TRBV2	TRBJ2-7	-	TGTGCCAGCAGTGAAGCTCCCAGCGGCCTAGTCTACGAGCAGTACTTC	CASSEAPSGLVYEQYF
-	TRBV12-5	TRBJ2-1	-	TGTGCTAGTGGTCAGTCGGGTGATGAGCAGTTCTTC	CASGQSGDEQFF
once	TRBV15	TRBJ2-1	TRBD2	TGTGCCACCAGCAGAGCGGCGGGAGCAGGAGACAATGAGCAGTTCTTC	CATSRAAGAGDNEQFF
once	TRBV11-1	TRBJ2-7	-	TGTGCCAGCAGCTTAGAGTCAGTAACCTACGAGCAGTACTTC	CASSLESVTYEQYF
-	TRBV27	TRBJ1-2	-	TGTGCCAGCAGTTTAGGGCGGGGTAACTATGGCTACACCTTC	CASSLGRGNYGYTF
-	TRBV25-1	TRBJ2-2	-	TGTGCCAGCGGGGAACAGGGCGGGGAGCTGTTTTTT	CASGEQGGELFF
-	TRBV11-3	TRBJ1-3	-	TGTGCCAGCAGCTTAAGCAGGGCGGACACCATATATTTT	CASSLSRADTIYF